Following are 13 T cell receptor beta chains from one sample sequenced in a study of blood T cell repertoires in COVID-19. Here immunoSEQ multiplex PCR was the method, and the copy in TCRdb shows in-frame clones only, minus some. The sample contains 300,000 to 400,000 clones, around 91% of which appear only once. Input material: peripheral blood. Receptors were obtained from a woman younger than 30 who had recovered from COVID-19.

This clone was detected only once. The rearrangement joins TRBV30 to TRBJ1-1; weak D call: TRBD1 (5 bases). The germline CDR1 and CDR2 sequences are GTSNPN and SVGIG (reference sequence). The ends were cut back, 0 bases at V and 2 bases at J, with 7 bases in the middle. The CDR3 is 13 residues long. The CDR3 is CAWSVDSNTEAFF. CDR3 nucleotide sequence: TGTGCCTGGAGTGTCGACAGTAACACTGAAGCTTTCTTT.

The chain employs TRBV7-2 and TRBJ2-7; 7 positions agree with TRBD1. Germline V CDR1 and CDR2: SGHTA, FQGNSA. This CDR3 has 18 residues. V was clipped by 2 bases and J by 0 bases; unmatched bases: 13. CDR3 in DNA: TGTGCCAGCAGCTTATGGATTACCGGGACAGCTAGCTCCTACGAGCAGTACGTC. It yields the protein CASSLWITGTASSYEQYV.

This clone was recorded a few times. The chain recombines TRBV11-2 with TRBJ2-2; 7 positions match TRBD1. Germline trimming cut 5 bases from V and 7 bases from J; bases unmatched to any gene: 19. Looked up from germline, CDR1 is SGHAT and CDR2 is FQNNGV. The CDR3 is made up of 18 amino acids. The CDR3 loop is CASSRTPTTGLRGGELFF. In nucleotides, the CDR3 is TGTGCCAGCAGCCGCACCCCGACGACAGGGCTAAGGGGCGGGGAGCTGTTTTTT. Full variable domain (rest looked up from reference TRBV11-2 and TRBJ2-2): EAGVAQSPRYKIIEKRQSVAFWCNPISGHATLYWYQQILGQGPKLLIQFQNNGVVDDSQLPKDRFSAERLKGVDSTLKIQPAKLEDSAVYLCASSRTPTTGLRGGELFFGEGSRLTVL.

This clone was picked up many times. The rearrangement joins TRBV7-2 to TRBJ1-5; no clear D. The CDR3 runs to 14 residues. Trimming removed 7 bases at V and 2 bases at J, with 12 bases between. CDR1 and CDR2 from the germline V gene are SGHTA and FQGNSA. CDR3 in DNA: TGTGCCAGCAATCTGGCGGGTGGCAATCAGCCCCAGCATTTT. The encoded protein is CASNLAGGNQPQHF.

The chain employs TRBV5-1 and TRBJ2-3, with 7 bases that match TRBD1. The germline CDR1 and CDR2 sequences are SGHRS and YFSETQ. CDR3 length equals 14 residues. V shed 0 bases and J 8 bases; nucleotides not matched to a gene: 6. The chain's CDR3 is CASSLGQGLSTQYF. In nucleotides, the CDR3 is TGCGCCAGCAGCTTGGGACAGGGTTTGAGTACGCAGTATTTT. The variable domain in full, with the rest retrieved from reference TRBV5-1 and TRBJ2-3, is KAGVTQTPRYLIKTRGQQVTLSCSPISGHRSVSWYQQTPGQGLQFLFEYFSETQRNKGNFPGRFSGRQFSNSRSEMNVSTLELGDSALYLCASSLGQGLSTQYFGPGTRLTVL.

The CDR3 sequence: CASSYEGQDSNQPQHF. The CDR3 DNA is TGTGCCAGCAGTTATGAGGGACAGGATAGCAATCAGCCCCAGCATTTT. The V gene is TRBV6-6, the J gene TRBJ1-5; 8 nucleotides align to TRBD1. Unmatched junction bases numbered 4, after V lost 3 bases and J lost 0 bases. CDR3 size: 16 residues. The germline CDR1 and CDR2 sequences are MNHNY and SVGAGI (reference sequence).

With respect to this clone: At one end, the junction sequence differs from germline, possibly due to a read error. The chain uses TRBV20-1 and TRBJ2-1, with D perhaps matching TRBD2 (5 bases). The germline V gene has CDR1 DFQATT and CDR2 SNEGSKA (reference sequence). The CDR3 totals 11 residues. DNA for the CDR3: TGCAGTGCTACGCGGGCGGGTGGGAGAATCTTC. Amino acid sequence: CSATRAGGRIF.

This chain joins TRBV3-1 (or the pseudogene TRBV3-2) and TRBJ1-3; D might be TRBD1 (6 bases). The germline V and J ends were trimmed by 3 bases and 0 bases, with 21 bases remaining between them. This CDR3 is built from 19 residues. Germline lookup yields CDR1 LGHDT and CDR2 YNNKEL (reference sequence). The CDR3 nucleotides read TGTGCCAGCAGCCACGAACTAGGGTTAGGGGGTTACTCTGGAAACACCATATATTTT. This translates into CASSHELGLGGYSGNTIYF.

About this clone: The junction departs from germline at one end; a sequencing error may be responsible. This chain links TRBV27 with TRBJ1-1, with TRBD1 as a possible D gene (5 bases). The CDR3 contains 12 residues. Germline-derived CDR1 and CDR2 are MNHEY and SMNVEV (reference sequence). CDR3 bases: TGTGCCAGCAGTTCCTGGGGGGAGCGACTGTTGTTT. Its protein is CASSSWGERLLF.

This chain links TRBV24-1 with TRBJ1-5; D is unclear. CDR3 size: 16 residues. Germline assignment: CDR1 KGHDR and CDR2 SFDVKD. V lost 5 bases, J lost 5 bases, and 18 bases lay in between. The CDR3 DNA is TGTGCCACCAGTGTCGCCGGGGAGGGAGGACATCAGCCCCAGCATTTT. This codes for CATSVAGEGGHQPQHF.

This chain uses TRBV29-1 with TRBJ2-1; TRBD1 might be the D (6 bases). This CDR3 is 14 amino acids long. Germline CDR1 SQVTM, CDR2 ANQGSEA. V shed 5 bases and J shed 6 bases, with 17 bases lying between them. The CDR3 reads CSVTGTPLRNEQFF. The CDR3 DNA follows: TGCAGCGTTACCGGGACACCTCTCCGCAATGAGCAGTTCTTC.

The chain has TRBV5-1 and TRBJ2-7, with 11 bases identical to TRBD1. The CDR3 totals 15 residues. The trim removed 1 base at V and 3 bases at J, leaving 3 bases unmatched. CDR1 is SGHRS and CDR2 is YFSETQ in the germline V gene. Here the CDR3 reads CASSLSGQGGYEQYV. The CDR3 DNA reads TGCGCCAGCAGCTTGTCGGGACAGGGGGGCTACGAGCAGTACGTC.

This clone has a handful of counts. The chain employs TRBV11-2 and TRBJ2-1, with unresolved D. The CDR3 has 12 amino acids. V was cut by 1 base and J by 7 bases, with 5 bases left in between. Germline lookup yields CDR1 SGHAT and CDR2 FQNNGV. The CDR3 spells CASSLVSNEQFF. CDR3 nucleotide sequence: TGTGCCAGCAGCTTAGTTTCGAATGAGCAGTTCTTC.